This T cell receptor (beta chain) was sequenced during a study of patients and donors after allogeneic stem cell transplantation. V was shortened by 0 bases and J by 6 bases, with 7 bases between the two germline ends. Germline values: CDR1 KGHDR, CDR2 SFDVKD. The CDR3 contains 13 residues. TCRdb passed the RT-PCR reads through MiXCR, listing each CDR3 protein once. This table has approximately 99,000 distinct CDR3 sequences, about a third appearing once. The chain is built from TRBV24-1 and TRBJ1-2; D is uncertain. This TCR came from a human donor who was either an allogeneic HSCT recipient or a stem cell or donor lymphocyte infusion donor (not recorded which). It is not recorded whose cells these are; they may come from a transplant donor. Sequencing was done on a sample of blood, either unsorted or a sorted T cell fraction (not recorded which). CDR3 nucleotides: TGTGCCACCAGTGATTTGGGATCCAATGGCTACACCTTC. It specifies CATSDLGSNGYTF.